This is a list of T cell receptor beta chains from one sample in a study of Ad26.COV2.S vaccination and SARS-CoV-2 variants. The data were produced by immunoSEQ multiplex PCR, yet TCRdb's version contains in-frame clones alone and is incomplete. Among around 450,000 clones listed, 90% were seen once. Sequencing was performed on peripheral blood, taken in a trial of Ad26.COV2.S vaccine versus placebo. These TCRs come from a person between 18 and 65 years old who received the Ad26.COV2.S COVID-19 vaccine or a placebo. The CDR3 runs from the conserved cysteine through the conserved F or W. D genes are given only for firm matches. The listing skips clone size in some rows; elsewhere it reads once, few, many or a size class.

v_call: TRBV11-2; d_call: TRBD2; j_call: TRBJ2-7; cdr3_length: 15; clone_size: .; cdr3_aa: CASSLGLAETYEQYF; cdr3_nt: TGTGCCAGCAGCTTAGGGCTAGCGGAAACCTACGAGCAGTACTTC
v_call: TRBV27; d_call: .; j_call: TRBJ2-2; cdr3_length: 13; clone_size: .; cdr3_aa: CASSFRLAGELFF; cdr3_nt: TGTGCCAGCAGTTTCCGGTTGGCCGGGGAGCTGTTTTTT
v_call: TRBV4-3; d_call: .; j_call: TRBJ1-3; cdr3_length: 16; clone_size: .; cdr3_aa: CASSQDLGRGGNTIYF; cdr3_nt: TGCGCCAGCAGCCAAGATCTGGGCAGGGGTGGAAACACCATATATTTT
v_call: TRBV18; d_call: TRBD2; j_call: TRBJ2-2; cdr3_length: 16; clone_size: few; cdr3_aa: CASSRAGLVGTGELFF; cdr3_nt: TGTGCCAGCTCACGTGCGGGACTAGTCGGCACCGGGGAGCTGTTTTTT
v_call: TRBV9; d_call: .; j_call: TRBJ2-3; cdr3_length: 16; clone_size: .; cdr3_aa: CASSVEGTRLRDTQYF; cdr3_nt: TGTGCCAGCAGCGTAGAGGGGACCCGACTCAGGGATACGCAGTATTTT
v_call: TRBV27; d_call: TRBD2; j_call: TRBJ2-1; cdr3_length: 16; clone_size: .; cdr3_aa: CASRLAGERAYNEQFF; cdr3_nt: TGTGCCAGCAGACTAGCGGGAGAAAGGGCCTACAATGAGCAGTTCTTC
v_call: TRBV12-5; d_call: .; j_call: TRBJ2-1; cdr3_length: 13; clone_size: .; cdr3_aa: CASGTGSYNEQFF; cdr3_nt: TGTGCTAGTGGGACAGGCTCCTACAATGAGCAGTTCTTC
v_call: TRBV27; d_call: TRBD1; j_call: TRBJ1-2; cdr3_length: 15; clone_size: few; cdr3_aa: CASSSPRQGSYGYTF; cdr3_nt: TGTGCCAGCAGTTCCCCCCGACAGGGGAGCTATGGCTACACCTTC
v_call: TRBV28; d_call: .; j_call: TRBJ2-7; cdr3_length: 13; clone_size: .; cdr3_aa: CASSLADTYEQYF; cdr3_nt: TGTGCCAGCAGTCTTGCAGACACCTACGAGCAGTACTTC
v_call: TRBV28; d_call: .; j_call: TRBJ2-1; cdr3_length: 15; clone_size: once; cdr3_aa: CASSVDRRSYNEQFF; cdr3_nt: TGTGCCAGCAGTGTCGACAGACGGTCCTACAATGAGCAGTTCTTC
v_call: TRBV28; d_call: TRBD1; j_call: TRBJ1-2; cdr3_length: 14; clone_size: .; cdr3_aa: CASTLGQGAFGYTF; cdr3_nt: TGTGCCAGCACCTTGGGACAGGGGGCTTTCGGCTACACCTTC
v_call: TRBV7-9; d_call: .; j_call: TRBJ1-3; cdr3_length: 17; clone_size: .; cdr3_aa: CASSLARGAGTGNTIYF; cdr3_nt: TGTGCCAGCAGCTTAGCTCGCGGGGCAGGCACTGGAAACACCATATATTTT
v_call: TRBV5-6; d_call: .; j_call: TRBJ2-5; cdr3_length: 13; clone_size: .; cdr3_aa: CASSFGVSETQYF; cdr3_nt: TGTGCCAGCAGCTTTGGGGTTTCGGAGACCCAGTACTTC
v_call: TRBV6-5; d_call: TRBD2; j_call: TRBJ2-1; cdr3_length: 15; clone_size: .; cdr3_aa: CASSYGTSYRNEQFF; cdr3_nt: TGTGCCAGCAGTTACGGGACTAGCTATCGCAATGAGCAGTTCTTC
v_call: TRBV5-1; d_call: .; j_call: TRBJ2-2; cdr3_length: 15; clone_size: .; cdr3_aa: CASSSKQVNTGELFF; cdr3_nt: TGCGCCAGCAGCTCGAAACAGGTGAACACCGGGGAGCTGTTTTTT
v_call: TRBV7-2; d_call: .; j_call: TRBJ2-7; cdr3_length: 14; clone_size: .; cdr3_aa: CASSGEGGFYEQYF; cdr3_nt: TGTGCCAGCAGCGGGGAGGGGGGTTTCTACGAGCAGTACTTC
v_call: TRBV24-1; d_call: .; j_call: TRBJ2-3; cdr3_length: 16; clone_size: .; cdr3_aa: CATSDLGRADTDTQYF; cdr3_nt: TGTGCCACCAGTGATTTGGGGCGGGCCGACACAGATACGCAGTATTTT
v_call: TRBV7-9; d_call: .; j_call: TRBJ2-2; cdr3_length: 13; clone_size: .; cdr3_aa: CASSEDLTGELFF; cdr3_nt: TGTGCCAGCAGCGAGGACCTCACCGGGGAGCTGTTTTTT
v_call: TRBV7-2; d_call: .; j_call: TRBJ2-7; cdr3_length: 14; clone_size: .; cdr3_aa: CASSLRDTHYEQYF; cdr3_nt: TGTGCCAGCAGCTTAAGGGACACACACTACGAGCAGTACTTC
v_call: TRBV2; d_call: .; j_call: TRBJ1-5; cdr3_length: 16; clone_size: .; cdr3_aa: CASSVGRLAGNQPQHF; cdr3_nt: TGTGCCAGCAGTGTAGGCAGGCTAGCAGGTAATCAGCCCCAGCATTTT
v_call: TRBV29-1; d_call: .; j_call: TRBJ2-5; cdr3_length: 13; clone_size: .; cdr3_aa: CSWGLEGRETQYF; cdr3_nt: TGCAGCTGGGGACTGGAGGGAAGAGAGACCCAGTACTTC
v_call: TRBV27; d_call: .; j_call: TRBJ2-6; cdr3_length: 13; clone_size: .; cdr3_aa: CASRISGANVLTF; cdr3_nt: TGTGCCAGTAGGATCTCTGGGGCCAACGTCCTGACTTTC
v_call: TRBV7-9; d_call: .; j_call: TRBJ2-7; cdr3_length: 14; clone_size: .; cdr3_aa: CASSLVPGNYEQYF; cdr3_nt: TGTGCCAGCAGCTTAGTTCCAGGGAACTACGAGCAGTACTTC
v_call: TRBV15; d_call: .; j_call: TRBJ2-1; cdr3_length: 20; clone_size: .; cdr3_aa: CATSKRPTSGGGRPYNEQFF; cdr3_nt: TGTGCCACCAGCAAGCGACCTACCAGCGGTGGGGGCAGACCCTACAATGAGCAGTTCTTC
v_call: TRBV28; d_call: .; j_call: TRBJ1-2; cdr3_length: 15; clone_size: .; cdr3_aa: CASRPNQGLGYGYTF; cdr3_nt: TGTGCCAGCAGACCGAATCAGGGGCTCGGCTATGGCTACACCTTC
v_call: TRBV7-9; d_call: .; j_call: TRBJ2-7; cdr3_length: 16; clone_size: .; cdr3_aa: CASSPYTSQSSYEQYF; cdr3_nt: TGTGCCAGCAGCCCTTACACTAGTCAGAGCTCCTACGAGCAGTACTTC
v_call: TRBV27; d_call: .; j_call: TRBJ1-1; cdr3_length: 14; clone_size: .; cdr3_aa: CASTLGGGGTEAFF; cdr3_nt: TGTGCCAGCACCCTTGGTGGGGGGGGCACTGAAGCTTTCTTT
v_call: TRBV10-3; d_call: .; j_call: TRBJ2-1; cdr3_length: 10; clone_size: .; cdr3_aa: CAISFNEQFF; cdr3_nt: TGTGCCATCAGCTTCAATGAGCAGTTCTTC
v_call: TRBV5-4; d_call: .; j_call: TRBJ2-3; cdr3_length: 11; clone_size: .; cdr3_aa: CASSLADTQYF; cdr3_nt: TGTGCCAGCAGCTTGGCAGATACGCAGTATTTT
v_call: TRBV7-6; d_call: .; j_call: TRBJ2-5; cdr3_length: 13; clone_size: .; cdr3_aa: CASRPWGEETQYF; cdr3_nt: TGTGCCAGCAGGCCTTGGGGGGAAGAGACCCAGTACTTC
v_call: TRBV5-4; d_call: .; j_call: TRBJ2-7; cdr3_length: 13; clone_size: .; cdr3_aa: CASSSDRTYEQYF; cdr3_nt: TGTGCCAGCAGCTCGGACAGAACCTACGAGCAGTACTTC
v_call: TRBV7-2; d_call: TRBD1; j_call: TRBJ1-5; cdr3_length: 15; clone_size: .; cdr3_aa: CASSLRTGGGQPQHF; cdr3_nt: TGTGCCAGCAGCCTCCGGACAGGGGGAGGTCAGCCCCAGCATTTT
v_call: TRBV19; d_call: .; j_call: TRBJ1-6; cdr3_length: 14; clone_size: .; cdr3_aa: CASNLRDYNSPLHF; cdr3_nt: TGTGCCAGTAACCTCAGGGATTATAATTCACCCCTCCACTTT
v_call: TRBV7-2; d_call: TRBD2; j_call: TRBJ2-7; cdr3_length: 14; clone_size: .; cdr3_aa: CASSLAPRGGEQYF; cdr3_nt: TGTGCCAGCAGCTTAGCGCCCCGGGGGGGCGAGCAGTACTTC
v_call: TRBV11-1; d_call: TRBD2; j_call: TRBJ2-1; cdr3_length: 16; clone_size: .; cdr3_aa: CASSSRLAGDYNEQFF; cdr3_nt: TGTGCCAGCAGCTCAAGACTAGCGGGAGACTACAATGAGCAGTTCTTC
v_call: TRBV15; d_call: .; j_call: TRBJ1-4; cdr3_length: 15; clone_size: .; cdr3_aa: CATSRDNPLGEKLFF; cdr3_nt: TGTGCCACCAGCAGAGATAATCCCCTAGGTGAAAAACTGTTTTTT
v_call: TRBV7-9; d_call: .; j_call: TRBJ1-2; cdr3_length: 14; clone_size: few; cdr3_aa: CASSVNSAIYGYTF; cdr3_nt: TGTGCCAGCAGCGTGAACAGTGCGATTTATGGCTACACCTTC
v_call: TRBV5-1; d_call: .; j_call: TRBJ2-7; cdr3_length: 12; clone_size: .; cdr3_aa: CASSYTGYEQYF; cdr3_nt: TGCGCCAGCAGCTATACAGGCTACGAGCAGTACTTC
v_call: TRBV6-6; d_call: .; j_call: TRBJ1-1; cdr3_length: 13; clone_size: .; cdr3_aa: CASSYSLGSEAFF; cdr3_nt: TGTGCCAGCAGTTACTCGCTCGGGTCTGAAGCTTTCTTT
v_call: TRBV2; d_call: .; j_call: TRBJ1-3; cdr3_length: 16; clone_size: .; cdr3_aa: CASSGLTSSSGNTIYF; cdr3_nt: TGTGCCAGCAGTGGACTGACATCGAGCTCTGGAAACACCATATATTTT
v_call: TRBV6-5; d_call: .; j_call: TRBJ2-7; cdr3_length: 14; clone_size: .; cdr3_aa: CASSYAQGRDEQYF; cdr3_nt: TGTGCCAGCAGTTACGCTCAGGGGAGAGACGAGCAGTACTTC
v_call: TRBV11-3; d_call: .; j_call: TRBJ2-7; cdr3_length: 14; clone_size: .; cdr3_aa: CASSLGEGQNEQYF; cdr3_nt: TGTGCCAGCAGCTTGGGCGAGGGCCAGAACGAGCAGTACTTC
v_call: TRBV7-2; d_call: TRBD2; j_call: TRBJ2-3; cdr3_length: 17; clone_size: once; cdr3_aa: CASSPSVASGSTDTQYF; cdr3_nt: TGTGCCAGCAGCCCATCGGTCGCTAGCGGGAGCACAGATACGCAGTATTTT
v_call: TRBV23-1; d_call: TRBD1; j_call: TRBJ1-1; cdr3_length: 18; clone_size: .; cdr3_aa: CASSQSFGTGGWYTEAFF; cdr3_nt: TGCGCCAGCAGTCAATCTTTCGGAACAGGGGGCTGGTACACTGAAGCTTTCTTT
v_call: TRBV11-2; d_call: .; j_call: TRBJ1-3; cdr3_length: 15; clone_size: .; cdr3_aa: CASSGLRRAGNTIYF; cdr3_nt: TGTGCCAGCAGTGGATTGAGGAGGGCTGGAAACACCATATATTTT
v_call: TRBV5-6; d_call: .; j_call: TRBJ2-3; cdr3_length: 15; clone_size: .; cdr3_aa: CASSLWDIGADTQYF; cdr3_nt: TGTGCCAGCAGCTTGTGGGACATAGGGGCAGATACGCAGTATTTT
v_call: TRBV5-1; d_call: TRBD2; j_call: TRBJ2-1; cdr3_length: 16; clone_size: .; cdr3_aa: CASSKPSGSSYNEQFF; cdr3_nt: TGCGCCAGCAGCAAACCTAGCGGGAGTTCCTACAATGAGCAGTTCTTC
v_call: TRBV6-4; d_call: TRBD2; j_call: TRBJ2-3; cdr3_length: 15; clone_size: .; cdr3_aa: CASSDSNLAGVTQYF; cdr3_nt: TGTGCCAGCAGTGACTCTAACCTAGCGGGAGTTACGCAGTATTTT
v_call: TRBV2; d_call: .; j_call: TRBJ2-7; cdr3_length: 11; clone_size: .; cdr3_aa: CASMRAGEQYF; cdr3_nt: TGTGCCAGCATGCGGGCGGGGGAGCAGTACTTC
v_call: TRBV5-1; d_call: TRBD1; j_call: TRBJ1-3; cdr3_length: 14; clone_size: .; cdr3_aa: CASSPDRVGNTIYF; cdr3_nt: TGCGCCAGCAGCCCTGACAGGGTGGGAAACACCATATATTTT
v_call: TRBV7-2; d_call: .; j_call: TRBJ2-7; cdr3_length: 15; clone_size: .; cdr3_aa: CASSLEPGTNYEQYF; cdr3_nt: TGTGCCAGCAGCTTAGAACCAGGGACGAACTACGAGCAGTACTTC
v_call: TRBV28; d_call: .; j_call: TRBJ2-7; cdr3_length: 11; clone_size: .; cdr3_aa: CASSVHYEQYF; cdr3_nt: TGTGCCAGCAGTGTCCACTACGAGCAGTACTTC
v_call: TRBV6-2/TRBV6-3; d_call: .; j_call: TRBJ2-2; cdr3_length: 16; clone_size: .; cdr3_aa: CASSYPVAGNTGELFF; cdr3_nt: TGTGCCAGCAGTTACCCGGTTGCGGGTAACACCGGGGAGCTGTTTTTT